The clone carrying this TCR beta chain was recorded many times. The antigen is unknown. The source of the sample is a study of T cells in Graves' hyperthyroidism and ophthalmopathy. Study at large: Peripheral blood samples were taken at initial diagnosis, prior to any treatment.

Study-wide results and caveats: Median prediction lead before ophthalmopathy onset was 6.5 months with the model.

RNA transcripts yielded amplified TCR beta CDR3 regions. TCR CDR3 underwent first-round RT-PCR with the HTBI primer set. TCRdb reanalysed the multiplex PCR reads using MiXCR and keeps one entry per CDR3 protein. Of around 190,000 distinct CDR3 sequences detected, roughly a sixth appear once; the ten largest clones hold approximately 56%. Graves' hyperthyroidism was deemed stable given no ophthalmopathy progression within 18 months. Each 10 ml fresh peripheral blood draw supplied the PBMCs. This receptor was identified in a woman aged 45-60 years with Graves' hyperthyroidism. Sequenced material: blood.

CDR3 nucleotides: TGTGCCAGCTCCAACGGAGGAATGCTCACAGATACGCAGTATTTT. This codes for CASSNGGMLTDTQYF. This chain joins TRBV18 and TRBJ2-3; tentatively, D is TRBD2 (5 bases). The CDR3 extends over 15 amino acids. With 6 bases removed from V and 2 bases from J, the gap between germline ends came to 15 bases. Germline V lookup: CDR1 KGHSH, CDR2 LQKENI.